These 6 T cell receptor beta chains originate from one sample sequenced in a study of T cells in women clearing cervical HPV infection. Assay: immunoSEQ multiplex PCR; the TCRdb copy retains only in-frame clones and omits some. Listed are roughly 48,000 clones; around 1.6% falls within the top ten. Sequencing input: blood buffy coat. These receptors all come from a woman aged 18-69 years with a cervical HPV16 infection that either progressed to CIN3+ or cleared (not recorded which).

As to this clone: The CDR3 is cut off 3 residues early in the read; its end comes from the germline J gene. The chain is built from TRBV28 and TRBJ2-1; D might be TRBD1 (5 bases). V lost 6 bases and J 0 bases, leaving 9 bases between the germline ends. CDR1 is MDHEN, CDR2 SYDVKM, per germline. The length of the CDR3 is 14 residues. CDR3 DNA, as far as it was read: TGTGCCAGCAGGCGACAGAGCTCCTACAATGAG. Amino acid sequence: CASRRQSSYNE. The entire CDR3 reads CASRRQSSYNEQFF. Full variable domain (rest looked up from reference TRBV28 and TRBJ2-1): DVKVTQSSRYLVKRTGEKVFLECVQDMDHENMFWYRQDPGLGLRLIYFSYDVKMKEKGDIPEGYSVSREKKERFSLILESASTNQTSMYLCASRRQSSYNEQFFGPGTRLTVL.

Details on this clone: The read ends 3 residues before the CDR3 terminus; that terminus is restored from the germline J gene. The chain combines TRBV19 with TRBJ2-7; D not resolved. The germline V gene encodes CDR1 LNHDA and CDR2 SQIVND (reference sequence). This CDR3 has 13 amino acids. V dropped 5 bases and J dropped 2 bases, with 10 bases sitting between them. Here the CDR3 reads CASSPSEAYEQYF. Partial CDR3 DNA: TGTGCCAGTAGTCCCAGCGAGGCCTACGAG. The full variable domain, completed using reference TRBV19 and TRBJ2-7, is DGGITQSPKYLFRKEGQNVTLSCEQNLNHDAMYWYRQDPGQGLRLIYYSQIVNDFQKGDIAEGYSVSREKKESFPLTVTSAQKNPTAFYLCASSPSEAYEQYFGPGTRLTVT.

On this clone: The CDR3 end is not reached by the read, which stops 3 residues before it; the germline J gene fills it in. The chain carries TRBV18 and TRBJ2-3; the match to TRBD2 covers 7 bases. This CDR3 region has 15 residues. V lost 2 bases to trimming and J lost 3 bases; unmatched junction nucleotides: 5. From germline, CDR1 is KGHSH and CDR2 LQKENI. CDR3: CASSPSLAVTDTQYF. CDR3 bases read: TGTGCCAGCTCACCAAGCCTAGCGGTAACAGATACG.

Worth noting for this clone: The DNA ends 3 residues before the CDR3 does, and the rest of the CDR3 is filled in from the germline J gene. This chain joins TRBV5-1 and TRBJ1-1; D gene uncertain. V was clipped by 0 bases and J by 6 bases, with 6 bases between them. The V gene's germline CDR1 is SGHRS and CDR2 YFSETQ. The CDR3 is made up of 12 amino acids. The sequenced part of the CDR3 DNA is TGCGCCAGCAGCTTGGACGGGGCTGAA. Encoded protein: CASSLDGAE. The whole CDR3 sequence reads CASSLDGAEAFF.

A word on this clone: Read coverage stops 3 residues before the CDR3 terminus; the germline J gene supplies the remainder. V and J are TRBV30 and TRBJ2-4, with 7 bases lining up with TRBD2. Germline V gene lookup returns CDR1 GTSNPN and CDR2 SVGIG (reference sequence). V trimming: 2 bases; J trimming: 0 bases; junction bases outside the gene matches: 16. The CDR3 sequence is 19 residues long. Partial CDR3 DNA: TGTGCCTGGAGTTTCCTACCAGCGGGGAGACCTCTAGCCAAAAACATT. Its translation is CAWSFLPAGRPLAKNI. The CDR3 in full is CAWSFLPAGRPLAKNIQYF.

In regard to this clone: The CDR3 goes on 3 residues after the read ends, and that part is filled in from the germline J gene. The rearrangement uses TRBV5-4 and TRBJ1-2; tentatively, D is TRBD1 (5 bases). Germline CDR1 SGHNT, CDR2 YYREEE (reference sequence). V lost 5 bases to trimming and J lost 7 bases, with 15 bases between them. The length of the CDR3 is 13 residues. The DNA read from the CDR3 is TGTGCCAGCAGGTTTGGGGCAGGCCGTGGC. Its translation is CASRFGAGRG. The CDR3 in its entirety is CASRFGAGRGYTF.